The clone carrying this T cell receptor beta chain was counted between two and nine times. Its antigen is not known. Germline CDR1 and CDR2: DFQATT and SNEGSKA (reference sequence). The CDR3 loop spans 14 amino acids. Between the trimmed V and J ends, which lost 0 bases and 6 bases, there was a span of 14 bases. This sample is part of a study of T-cell reconstitution after alpha-beta-depleted transplantation in children. Study-level results: One year after transplant, T-cell counts and diversity came mostly from newly produced T cells. Several patients had high TCRbeta diversity at day 60; it came from surviving recipient T cells and thymic progenitors. By about two months after transplant, alpha-beta T cells reportedly arose from several hundred graft clones that had expanded.

Unique molecular identifiers tagged the TCRbeta library. TCRdb reanalysed the PCR reads using MiXCR and keeps one entry per CDR3 protein. This sample has 500,000 or so distinct CDR3 sequences, with about 10% found just once. The V and J genes are TRBV20-1 and TRBJ1-2; tentative D call: TRBD1 (6 bases). The TCR was taken from a female patient between 2 and 10 years old who had a stem cell transplant for aplastic anemia, so the T cells may come from the graft donor. The sample was PBMCs, mostly from graft donor cells, taken 180 days after TCRalphabeta/CD19-depleted stem cell transplant. The CDR3: CSARDPPGANGYTF. The CDR3 DNA reads as TGCAGTGCTAGAGATCCCCCGGGGGCGAATGGCTACACCTTC.